This T cell receptor (beta chain) was sequenced for a study of T-cell memory formation after mild COVID-19. Turning to the study itself: In these data, TCR clusters were largely donor specific. Whole-study results and caveats: CD4+ contracting clones were found mainly in CM and EM, and CD8+ ones in EMRA. Day 15 to 85 contracting clones showed balanced CD4/CD8; later expanders leaned CD4+. Some responding clones appeared in pre-infection memory, suggesting cross-reactive memory joined.

Each CDR3 protein is one row after TCRdb ran MiXCR on the 5' RACE reads. This table holds 300,000 to 350,000 distinct CDR3 sequences, roughly 19% found once. V lost 4 bases and J 1 base, leaving 10 bases between the germline ends. This CDR3 has 14 amino acids. Germline loops: CDR1 SEHNR, CDR2 FQNEAQ (reference sequence). This clonotype was found a few times. The antigen is undetermined. Material for sequencing was PBMCs or a T cell subset sorted from them (not recorded which). This sequence originates from a man aged 18 to 29 who had mild COVID-19 (a few samples of this study predate the infection). Cell type and time point are not known. The chain is built from TRBV7-9 and TRBJ2-5, with D hard to call. This chain's CDR3 is CASSSRALQETQYF. The DNA of the CDR3 is TGTGCCAGCAGCTCCCGGGCTCTCCAAGAGACCCAGTACTTC.